This T cell receptor (beta chain) comes out of a study of human T cells and chemical hapten exposure. Original processing notes: Sample TCR counts, which ranged from roughly 20,000 to 750,000, had a median of 95,638. TCRdb independently ran MiXCR on the RACE reads; one entry per CDR3 protein. The V and J calls and clone size come from TCRdb's table, not from the authors' own analysis. The data show 99,000 or so distinct CDR3 sequences, nearly 35% seen once. Notes on this clonotype: This clone may be a read error of a much larger clone one base away.

This CDR3 has 12 amino acids. The V and J ends lost 6 bases and 12 bases respectively, with 15 bases between them. Described time point: patch test 3, about 24 weeks after DPC sensitization. Treatment here: therapeutic diphenylcyclopropenone sensitization with weekly scalp DPC. Sequenced here: whole blood, sampled in connection with sensitization to the hapten diphenylcyclopropenone (DPC). This sequence was found in a man aged 40-49 years with alopecia areata. Some clones in this sample may be carry-over from other donors' samples. The chain is built from TRBV12-3 or TRBV12-4 and TRBJ2-1; D possibly corresponds to TRBD2 (6 bases). The CDR3 region has the DNA TGTGCCAGCAGCCCCGGGGGTTCGGGGCAGTTCTTC. Protein: CASSPGGSGQFF.